Below are 30 T cell receptor beta chains sequenced from a single sample in a study of T cell responses to AZD1222 COVID-19 vaccine. Profiled with immunoSEQ multiplex PCR; TCRdb holds only in-frame clones, not every one. The table has tens of thousands of clones, around 90% seen once. The material sequenced was peripheral blood, taken on day 0 of AZD1222 vaccination. Receptors originate from an adult in good health.

The gene calls are TRBV15 and TRBJ2-2; D ambiguous. V lost 3 bases and J lost 1, with 9 bases in between. Per the germline V gene, CDR1 is LNHNV and CDR2 is YYDKDF (reference sequence). CDR3 length: 15 amino acids. The CDR3 DNA reads TGTGCCACCAGCAGCCTCGACGGGAACACCGGGGAGCTGTTTTTT. It specifies CATSSLDGNTGELFF.

The chain has TRBV4-3 and TRBJ1-3; TRBD1 is a possible D gene (5 bases). CDR1 is LGHNA, CDR2 YSLEER, per germline. This CDR3 is 15 amino acids long. V lost 3 bases, J lost 2 bases, and 11 bases lay in between. Here the CDR3 DNA reads TGCGCCAGCAGCCAGGACGTAGGGGCTGGAAACACCATATATTTT. Residues: CASSQDVGAGNTIYF.

The chain couples TRBV5-1 to TRBJ1-3; tentative D call: TRBD1 (5 bases). V was clipped by 0 bases and J by 4 bases, with 8 bases between them. The germline CDR1 and CDR2 sequences are SGHRS and YFSETQ. The CDR3 extends over 14 amino acids. CDR3 coding DNA: TGCGCCAGCAGCTTGGAGACAGCCGGAAACACCATATATTTT. Protein sequence: CASSLETAGNTIYF.

This chain uses TRBV11-2 with TRBJ2-2, with 15 bases that match TRBD2. V was clipped by 5 bases and J by 3 bases; unmatched bases: 10. Germline lookup yields CDR1 SGHAT and CDR2 FQNNGV. This CDR3 is 19 amino acids long. CDR3 protein: CASSNHGLAGGPDTGELFF. The CDR3 nucleotides are TGTGCCAGCAGCAATCATGGACTAGCGGGGGGGCCCGACACCGGGGAGCTGTTTTTT.

The CDR3 DNA reads as TGTGCCAGCAGCTCGGGGACAGGGGGCAGAGAGACCCAGTACTTC. It codes for CASSSGTGGRETQYF. J is TRBJ2-5 and V is TRBV5-4; TRBD1 matches 12 bases. CDR3 length: 15 amino acids. The germline V gene has CDR1 SGHNT and CDR2 YYREEE (reference sequence). V gave up 3 bases and J gave up 4 bases; unmatched junction bases: 4.

The chain employs TRBV5-1 and TRBJ2-5; D call uncertain. This CDR3 spans 15 amino acids. The ends were cut back, 1 base at V and 1 base at J, with 11 bases in the middle. Germline CDR1 SGHRS, CDR2 YFSETQ. For the CDR3, the DNA is TGCGCCAGCAGCTTGTCCTTAAACAGCCAAGAGACCCAGTACTTC. Protein: CASSLSLNSQETQYF.

The chain combines TRBV2 with TRBJ2-7; D unresolved. Trimming cost V 7 bases and J 3 bases, with 10 bases left between them. Germline V gives CDR1 SNHLY, CDR2 FYNNEI. This CDR3 has 12 amino acids. DNA of the CDR3: TGTGCCAGCACCCAGAGCTTCTACGAGCAGTACTTC. Translation: CASTQSFYEQYF.

This clone was observed once. The chain employs TRBV19 and TRBJ1-5; 8 bases fit TRBD1. Germline lookup yields CDR1 LNHDA and CDR2 SQIVND (reference sequence). The CDR3 length is 16 residues. V shed 6 bases, J shed 2 bases, and the junction held 9 bases outside the gene matches. The CDR3 sequence is CASSTRTGRGNQPQHF. In DNA, the CDR3 is TGTGCCAGTAGCACACGGACAGGGAGGGGCAATCAGCCCCAGCATTTT.

The chain couples TRBV6-5 to TRBJ1-2; TRBD1 matches at 9 bases. Germline CDR1 is MNHEY and CDR2 is SVGAGI. Losses at the gene ends were 4 bases for V and 4 bases for J; bases not matched to a gene: 7. The CDR3 spans 15 residues. DNA for the CDR3: TGTGCCAGCAGTTCCGGGACAGGGAGGGGCTATGGCTACACCTTC. Residues: CASSSGTGRGYGYTF.

The V and J genes are TRBV7-2 and TRBJ2-1; 8 bases match TRBD2. The junction had 10 bases not matched to a gene; V was cut back by 5 bases and J by 10 bases. From germline, CDR1 is SGHTA and CDR2 FQGNSA. The CDR3 has 14 amino acids. The CDR3 protein is CASSGRGGPWEQFF. CDR3 in DNA: TGTGCCAGCAGCGGACGGGGGGGCCCCTGGGAGCAGTTCTTC.

The V call is TRBV10-3, the J call TRBJ2-5; 10 nucleotides align to TRBD1. The germline V gene encodes CDR1 ENHRY and CDR2 SYGVKD. This CDR3 comprises 13 residues. Unmatched junction bases numbered 2, after V lost 6 bases and J lost 4 bases. The CDR3 reads CAIRGTGVETQYF. CDR3 nucleotide sequence: TGTGCCATCAGGGGGACAGGGGTAGAGACCCAGTACTTC.

This clone was seen a few times. The genes are TRBV7-3 and TRBJ2-1; D is uncertain. The germline gives CDR1 SGHTA, CDR2 FQGTGA. The CDR3 covers 16 residues. V dropped 1 base and J dropped 3 bases, with 13 bases sitting between them. Here the CDR3 reads CASSLRGGNIYNEQFF. CDR3 sequence (DNA): TGTGCCAGCAGCTTAAGAGGCGGAAACATCTACAATGAGCAGTTCTTC.

The genes are TRBV20-1 and TRBJ2-1; D remains unclear. Germline CDR1 and CDR2: DFQATT and SNEGSKA (reference sequence). Trimming took off 3 bases at V and 8 bases at J, with 20 bases between the two ends. This CDR3 has 15 residues. Here the CDR3 DNA reads TGCAGTGCTAGTCTCCCGGCGAGGAGATCCGATGAGCAGTTCTTC. As protein: CSASLPARRSDEQFF.

The chain employs TRBV11-2 and TRBJ1-2; 7 positions match TRBD1. V lost 6 bases, J lost 2 bases, and 18 bases stayed unmatched. CDR1 is SGHAT, CDR2 FQNNGV, per germline. The CDR3 is 18 residues long. Here the CDR3 DNA reads TGTGCCAGCAGTTCCCCTCGTGGACGACAGGGCGTAAACTATGGCTACACCTTC. Translation: CASSSPRGRQGVNYGYTF.

This clone was seen a single time. The chain joins TRBV5-1 to TRBJ1-5; possibly TRBD1 for D (5 bases). The CDR3 has 15 residues. The germline gives CDR1 SGHRS, CDR2 YFSETQ. With 4 bases removed from V and 5 bases from J, the gap between germline ends came to 16 bases. The DNA for the CDR3 is TGCGCCAGCAGCCCTGGAGGAGACAGTTATCAGCCCCAGCATTTT. Translated, it gives CASSPGGDSYQPQHF.

The chain has TRBV7-2 and TRBJ2-7, with D tentatively TRBD1 (5 bases). V was pared by 5 bases and J by 4 bases, with 12 bases between. The CDR3 runs to 13 residues. Germline V lookup: CDR1 SGHTA, CDR2 FQGNSA. The CDR3 sequence is CASSPTGFYEQYF. CDR3 nucleotides: TGTGCCAGCAGCCCAACAGGTTTTTACGAGCAGTACTTC. Using reference TRBV7-2 and TRBJ2-7 for the parts outside the CDR3, the full variable domain is GAGVSQSPSNKVTEKGKDVELRCDPISGHTALYWYRQSLGQGLEFLIYFQGNSAPDKSGLPSDRFSAERTGGSVSTLTIQRTQQEDSAVYLCASSPTGFYEQYFGPGTRLTVT.

The J gene is TRBJ2-7, the V gene TRBV18, with D perhaps TRBD1 (5 bases). Trimming took off 2 bases at V and 3 bases at J, with 8 bases between the two ends. Germline V gene data show CDR1 as KGHSH and CDR2 as LQKENI. The length of the CDR3 is 13 residues. As DNA, the CDR3 is TGTGCCAGCTCACCAACCAGGGTCTACGAGCAGTACTTC. Translated: CASSPTRVYEQYF.

This rearrangement joins TRBV7-8 to TRBJ2-7, with D possibly called TRBD1 or TRBD2 (5 bases each). CDR3 length: 14 residues. V lost 1 base and J 2 bases, leaving 9 bases between the germline ends. The germline V gene has CDR1 SGHVS and CDR2 FQNEAQ. The CDR3, as DNA: TGTGCCAGCAGCTTAGTTGGGGGTCCCTACGAGCAGTACTTC. Protein sequence: CASSLVGGPYEQYF.

This clone was recorded only once. The gene calls are TRBV9 and TRBJ1-5, with 8 bases identical to TRBD1. The CDR3 runs 14 residues. V trimming: 0 bases; J trimming: 8 bases; junction bases outside the gene matches: 4. CDR1 is SGDLS and CDR2 is YYNGEE in the germline V gene. CDR3 DNA sequence: TGTGCCAGCAGCGTAGGAACAGGGGGTGAGCCCCAGCATTTT. It is translated as CASSVGTGGEPQHF.

The sample holds a few counts of this clone. The chain couples TRBV5-1 to TRBJ1-4; D is unclear. The V gene lost 0 bases and the J gene lost 12 bases, with 9 bases spanning the gap. CDR3 length equals 12 residues. CDR1 and CDR2 (germline): SGHRS, YFSETQ. CDR3 bases: TGCGCCAGCAGCTTGGATGCGCGGGAACTGTTTTTT. It encodes CASSLDARELFF. Combining the CDR3 with reference TRBV5-1 and TRBJ1-4 gives the whole variable domain KAGVTQTPRYLIKTRGQQVTLSCSPISGHRSVSWYQQTPGQGLQFLFEYFSETQRNKGNFPGRFSGRQFSNSRSEMNVSTLELGDSALYLCASSLDARELFFGSGTQLSVL.

V usage is TRBV30 and J usage is TRBJ2-5; 8 bases agree with TRBD2. Unmatched junction bases numbered 10, after V lost 8 bases and J lost 5 bases. CDR3 size: 13 residues. Per germline, CDR1 GTSNPN and CDR2 SVGIG (reference sequence). The CDR3 reads CAHTSPGGETQYF. CDR3 DNA: TGTGCCCACACCTCCCCGGGGGGGGAGACCCAGTACTTC.

The chain combines TRBV2 with TRBJ1-2, with D unclear. Germline V gene lookup returns CDR1 SNHLY and CDR2 FYNNEI. This CDR3 has 13 residues. The ends were cut back, 7 bases at V and 4 bases at J, with 13 bases in the middle. CDR3 nucleotides: TGTGCCAGCACGGGAGGAGGGAGCTATGGCTACACCTTC. Amino acid sequence: CASTGGGSYGYTF.

V and J are TRBV19 and TRBJ1-1, with TRBD1 matching over 9 bases. The CDR3 loop spans 15 amino acids. Germline values: CDR1 LNHDA, CDR2 SQIVND (reference sequence). Trimming at V came to 7 bases and at J to 0 bases, leaving 6 bases not matched to a gene. The CDR3 sequence is CASMDGTGMNTEAFF. CDR3 in DNA: TGTGCCAGTATGGACGGGACAGGGATGAACACTGAAGCTTTCTTT.

The gene calls are TRBV12-3 or TRBV12-4 and TRBJ2-3; no reliable D call. This CDR3 has 12 residues. The V end lost 5 bases, the J end lost 2 bases, and 5 bases lay between the germline ends. The DNA for the CDR3 is TGTGCCAGCAGTGGAGTCACAGATACGCAGTATTTT. Translation gives CASSGVTDTQYF.

This clone appeared once. This chain links TRBV5-6 with TRBJ1-2; no definite D call. This CDR3 region has 13 residues. Germline loops: CDR1 SGHDT, CDR2 YYEEEE. The ends were cut back, 2 bases at V and 7 bases at J, with 12 bases in the middle. The CDR3 region has the DNA TGTGCCAGCAGCTTCATTACAGACGGTGGCTACACCTTC. Its protein is CASSFITDGGYTF.

The genes are TRBV5-8 and TRBJ1-2; D is undetermined. V shed 1 base and J shed 1 base, with 11 bases lying between them. Germline-derived CDR1 and CDR2 are SGHTS and YDEGEE. The CDR3 is made up of 15 amino acids. CDR3 nucleotide sequence: TGTGCCAGCAGCTTGCCCGGACGGAATAACTATGGCTACACCTTC. This sequence encodes CASSLPGRNNYGYTF.

The chain carries TRBV7-5 and TRBJ2-1; the listed D gene, TRBD2, was not tested against the DNA. TRBV7-5 is described as a pseudogene. CDR3 length: 14 amino acids. The CDR3 DNA reads as TGTGCCAGAAGCTTCCGGTCCCCAAGTAGTGAGCAGTTCTTC. Its translation: CARSFRSPSSEQFF.

This chain connects TRBV20-1 to TRBJ2-3; D possibly corresponds to TRBD2 (6 bases). The CDR3 length is 15 residues. CDR1 and CDR2 from the germline V gene are DFQATT and SNEGSKA (reference sequence). V lost 3 bases and J lost 0, with 13 bases in between. CDR3 protein: CSASGGRSSTDTQYF. CDR3 in DNA: TGCAGTGCTAGTGGGGGGAGATCTAGCACAGATACGCAGTATTTT.

The chain combines TRBV19 with TRBJ1-5; possible D gene TRBD1, 5 bases. V was pared by 1 base and J by 5 bases, with 12 bases between. The CDR3 length is 15 residues. From germline, CDR1 is LNHDA and CDR2 SQIVND (reference sequence). CDR3 nucleotide sequence: TGTGCCAGTAGTATAGGGAGGGGATTTTATCAGCCCCAGCATTTT. Translation gives CASSIGRGFYQPQHF.

The chain has TRBV28 and TRBJ1-2; 8 bases agree with TRBD1. Germline trimming cut 4 bases from V and 0 bases from J; bases unmatched to any gene: 1. Germline V gene lookup returns CDR1 MDHEN and CDR2 SYDVKM. The CDR3 covers 14 residues. CDR3 sequence (DNA): TGTGCCAGCAGTTCGGGACAGGCTAACTATGGCTACACCTTC. Its protein product is CASSSGQANYGYTF.